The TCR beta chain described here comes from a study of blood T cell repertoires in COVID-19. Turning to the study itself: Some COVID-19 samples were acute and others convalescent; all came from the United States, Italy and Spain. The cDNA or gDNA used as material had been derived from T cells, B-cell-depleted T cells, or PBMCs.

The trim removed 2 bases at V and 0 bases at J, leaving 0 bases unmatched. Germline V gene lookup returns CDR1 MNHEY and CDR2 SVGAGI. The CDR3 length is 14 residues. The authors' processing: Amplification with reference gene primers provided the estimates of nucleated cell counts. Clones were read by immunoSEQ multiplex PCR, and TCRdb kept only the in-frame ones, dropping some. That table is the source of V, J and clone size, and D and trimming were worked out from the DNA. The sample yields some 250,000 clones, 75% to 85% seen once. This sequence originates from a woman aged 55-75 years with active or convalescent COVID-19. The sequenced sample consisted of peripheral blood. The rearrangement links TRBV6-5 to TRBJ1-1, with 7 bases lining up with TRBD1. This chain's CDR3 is CASSYGTVNTEAFF. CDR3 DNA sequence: TGTGCCAGCAGTTACGGGACAGTGAACACTGAAGCTTTCTTT.